What follows are 11 T cell receptor beta chains derived from one specimen sequenced in a study of blood T cells in healthy people across ages. A second PCR, run for about 7 to 11 cycles, used a sample-barcoded 5' primer plus a J-beta primer mix. TCRdb fed the 5' RACE reads into MiXCR, producing one record per CDR3 protein. Among about 1.1 million distinct CDR3 sequences listed, under 40% were seen once. Sequencing used blood. The receptor source for this set is a young man in good health.

A few counts support this clonotype. V usage is TRBV6-5 and J usage is TRBJ2-3; 9 nucleotides align to TRBD2. With V trimmed by 4 bases and J by 2 bases, 10 bases remained unmatched. Germline CDR1 reads MNHEY; CDR2 reads SVGAGI. The length of the CDR3 is 17 residues. The CDR3 protein is CASSSISSGELTDTQYF. In DNA, the CDR3 is TGTGCCAGCAGTTCCATCTCTAGCGGGGAACTCACAGATACGCAGTATTTT.

The chain has TRBV7-3 and TRBJ2-1; D remains unclear. CDR1 and CDR2 (germline): SGHTA, FQGTGA. This CDR3 contains 15 residues. V lost 5 bases and J lost 4, with 15 bases in between. CDR3 residues: CASSPTESGYNEQFF. CDR3 nucleotide sequence: TGTGCCAGCAGCCCCACAGAGTCCGGGTACAATGAGCAGTTCTTC.

The chain employs TRBV11-2 and TRBJ2-5; D is unclear. The germline gives CDR1 SGHAT, CDR2 FQNNGV. The CDR3 contains 13 residues. The V end was cut by 6 bases, the J end by 1 base, with 9 bases between. This CDR3 is CASRDGSQETQYF. Written as DNA, the CDR3 is TGTGCCAGCAGGGACGGAAGCCAAGAGACCCAGTACTTC.

This clonotype was observed a few times. This rearrangement joins TRBV29-1 to TRBJ1-1; a weak D match, TRBD1 (6 bases). Trimming cost V 0 bases and J 0 bases, with 23 bases left between them. CDR1 is SQVTM, CDR2 ANQGSEA, per germline. This CDR3 comprises 19 residues. CDR3 loop: CSVEDWGGGLGQLNTEAFF. The CDR3 DNA reads as TGCAGCGTTGAAGATTGGGGTGGTGGGCTTGGACAGTTGAACACTGAAGCTTTCTTT.

The gene calls are TRBV24-1 and TRBJ2-3; 7 bases are shared with TRBD1. After removal of 3 bases from V and 0 bases from J, the junction contained 8 bases not matched to a gene. The germline CDR1 and CDR2 sequences are KGHDR and SFDVKD. The CDR3 sequence is 17 residues long. This chain's CDR3 is CATSDLDRPFSTDTQYF. As DNA, the CDR3 is TGTGCCACCAGTGATCTGGACAGGCCCTTTAGCACAGATACGCAGTATTTT.

The genes are TRBV20-1 and TRBJ2-2; D perhaps matches TRBD1 (6 bases). Germline lookup yields CDR1 DFQATT and CDR2 SNEGSKA (reference sequence). Deletions cut 0 bases from V and 3 bases from J, with 11 bases between. The CDR3 has 15 amino acids. Here the CDR3 reads CSARDRQGYTGELFF. DNA of the CDR3: TGCAGTGCTAGAGACCGGCAGGGGTACACCGGGGAGCTGTTTTTT.

V is TRBV10-3 and J is TRBJ1-6; possible D gene TRBD1, 6 bases. The CDR3 length is 13 residues. The ends were cut back, 6 bases at V and 7 bases at J, with 10 bases in the middle. The germline CDR1 and CDR2 sequences are ENHRY and SYGVKD. The CDR3 reads CAISSGQNSPLHF. The CDR3 DNA reads as TGTGCCATCAGCAGCGGACAGAATTCACCCCTCCACTTT.

With regard to this clonotype: The junction differs from germline at one of its ends, possibly a read error. The rearrangement joins TRBV12-3 or TRBV12-4 to TRBJ2-1; D uncertain. The CDR3 covers 14 residues. The CDR3 sequence: CASTSSNSYDEQFF. For the CDR3, the DNA is TGTGCCAGCACATCTAGTAACTCCTACGATGAGCAGTTCTTC.

The chain combines TRBV7-9 with TRBJ1-5; 8 bases are a match to TRBD1. J lost 4 bases, V lost 1 base, and 6 bases had no gene match. Germline CDR1 and CDR2: SEHNR and FQNEAQ (reference sequence). CDR3 size: 16 residues. This CDR3 reads CASSLGGTGLNQPQHF. As DNA, the CDR3 is TGTGCCAGCAGCTTAGGGGGGACAGGCCTTAATCAGCCCCAGCATTTT.

V usage is TRBV29-1 and J usage is TRBJ2-3; 8 positions agree with TRBD1. This CDR3 contains 13 residues. Germline lookup yields CDR1 SQVTM and CDR2 ANQGSEA. J was trimmed by 0 bases and V by 7 bases; bases with no gene match: 3. This chain's CDR3 is CSAGDRSTDTQYF. Here the CDR3 DNA reads TGCAGCGCTGGGGACAGGAGCACAGATACGCAGTATTTT.

V gene TRBV27 combines with J gene TRBJ2-1; D might be TRBD2 (6 bases). Germline CDR1 MNHEY, CDR2 SMNVEV (reference sequence). The length of the CDR3 is 13 residues. V gave up 3 bases and J gave up 9 bases, with 12 bases separating them. CDR3 coding DNA: TGTGCCAGCAGTTTTACCCTGGGGGGTGAGCAGTTCTTC. Encoded protein: CASSFTLGGEQFF.